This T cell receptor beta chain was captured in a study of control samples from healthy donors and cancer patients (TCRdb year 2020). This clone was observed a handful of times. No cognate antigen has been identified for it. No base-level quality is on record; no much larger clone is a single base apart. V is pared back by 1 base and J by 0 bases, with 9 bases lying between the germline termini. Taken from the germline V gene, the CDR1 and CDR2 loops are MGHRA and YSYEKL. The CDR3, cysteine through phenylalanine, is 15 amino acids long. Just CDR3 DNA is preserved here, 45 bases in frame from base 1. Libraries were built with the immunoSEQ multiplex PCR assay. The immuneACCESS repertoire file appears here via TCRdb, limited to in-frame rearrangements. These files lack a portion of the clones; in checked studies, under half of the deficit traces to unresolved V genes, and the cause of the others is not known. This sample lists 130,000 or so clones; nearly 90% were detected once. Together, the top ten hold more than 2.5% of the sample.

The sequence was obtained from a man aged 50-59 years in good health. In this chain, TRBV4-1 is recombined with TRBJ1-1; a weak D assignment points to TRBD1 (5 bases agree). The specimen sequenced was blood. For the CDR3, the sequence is CASSQGGRLNTEAFF. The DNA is TGCGCCAGCAGCCAAGGGGGCAGGTTGAACACTGAAGCTTTCTTT.